This T cell receptor beta chain was identified during a study of STAT3 mutations in large granular lymphocyte leukemia. Study observations and caveats: Samples missed the first appearance of the clone. A small but highly pathogenic clone may have been missed. After therapy, about 35% of the 18 patients switched clonotypes, all new clones STAT3 wild type. At least one immunodominant TCR beta clonotype appeared in every T-cell large granular lymphocyte leukemia patient.

V trimming: 6 bases; J trimming: 4 bases; junction bases outside the gene matches: 7. The CDR3 covers 14 residues. Per the germline V gene, CDR1 is GTSNPN and CDR2 is SVGIG (reference sequence). This clone was counted only a few times. The antigen is unknown. Assay used: immunoSEQ multiplex PCR; TCRdb lists only in-frame clones, some missing. The sample lists 6,000 or so clones; nearly 35% were seen once. The sequence was collected from a woman between 40 and 50 years old with T-cell large granular lymphocyte leukemia. Some clones in this sample may be carry-over from other donors' samples. The rearrangement links TRBV30 to TRBJ1-2, with TRBD1 identical over 11 bases. The sequenced material came from peripheral blood mononuclear cells. The CDR3 DNA reads TGTGCCTGCCAGGACAGGGGGCTTTCCTATGGCTACACCTTC. As protein: CACQDRGLSYGYTF.